Shown below are 18 T cell receptor beta chains from a single sample sequenced in a study of T cell responses to AZD1222 COVID-19 vaccine. Sequenced by immunoSEQ multiplex PCR; TCRdb stores in-frame clones only, minus some. The data hold around 120,000 clones, with 85% to 95% observed a single time. The sequencing here drew on peripheral blood, taken 28 days after the second AZD1222 dose. Receptors originate from an adult who received the AZD1222 COVID-19 vaccine.

The rearrangement links TRBV27 to TRBJ1-2, with 7 nucleotides matching TRBD1. The germline gives CDR1 MNHEY, CDR2 SMNVEV (reference sequence). The length of the CDR3 is 14 residues. J was trimmed by 4 bases and V by 5 bases; bases with no gene match: 7. The CDR3 is CASSPQGGGYGYTF. The CDR3 region has the DNA TGTGCCAGCAGTCCCCAGGGGGGTGGCTATGGCTACACCTTC.

The rearrangement joins TRBV18 to TRBJ1-4; D is uncertain. Germline assignment: CDR1 KGHSH and CDR2 LQKENI. CDR3 length: 14 amino acids. The germline V and J ends were trimmed by 2 bases and 3 bases, with 7 bases remaining between them. As DNA, the CDR3 is TGTGCCAGCTCACCAGGGGTTGCTAATGAAAAACTGTTTTTT. Protein: CASSPGVANEKLFF.

The chain joins TRBV4-1 to TRBJ1-5; TRBD1 aligns across 9 bases. The CDR3 totals 16 residues. Germline lookup yields CDR1 MGHRA and CDR2 YSYEKL. V shed 3 bases and J 3 bases; nucleotides not matched to a gene: 6. DNA of the CDR3: TGCGCCAGCAGCCATGAGACAGGGGGAATCAATCAGCCCCAGCATTTT. The encoded protein is CASSHETGGINQPQHF.

The genes are TRBV19 and TRBJ2-7, with 8 bases lining up with TRBD1. The CDR3 length is 15 residues. J lost 2 bases, V lost 5 bases, and 8 bases had no gene match. Germline CDR1 LNHDA, CDR2 SQIVND (reference sequence). In DNA form, the CDR3 reads TGTGCCAGTAGTCCCGGGACAGGCGCCACCTACGAGCAGTACTTC. Translation gives CASSPGTGATYEQYF.

This sequence joins TRBV5-6 and TRBJ2-3; 16 bases agree with TRBD2. V was clipped by 4 bases and J by 0 bases; unmatched bases: 8. The CDR3 is made up of 19 amino acids. Germline CDR1 is SGHDT and CDR2 is YYEEEE. The CDR3 spells CASSPLGLAGGTSTDTQYF. The CDR3 DNA follows: TGTGCCAGCAGCCCCCTGGGACTAGCGGGGGGGACAAGCACAGATACGCAGTATTTT.

CDR3 DNA sequence: TGTGCCAGCAGCCAAGATACGGTCTCTGGGGCCAACGTCCTGACTTTC. Protein: CASSQDTVSGANVLTF. The chain combines TRBV3-1 (or the pseudogene TRBV3-2) with TRBJ2-6; D unclear. Germline V gene sequence: CDR1 LGHDT, CDR2 YNNKEL (reference sequence). V gave up 0 bases and J gave up 0 bases, with 6 bases separating them. The CDR3 length is 16 residues.

CDR3 sequence (DNA): TGCAGCGTCCGGACAGGAAAAAATGAAAAACTGTTTTTT. Protein: CSVRTGKNEKLFF. The chain couples TRBV29-1 to TRBJ1-4, with 7 bases lining up with TRBD1. CDR3 size: 13 residues. J gave up 5 bases and V 6 bases, and 6 bases lay outside the gene matches. CDR1 SQVTM and CDR2 ANQGSEA come from the germline V gene.

The rearrangement links TRBV7-9 to TRBJ2-7; 7 bases are shared with TRBD2. Germline V gives CDR1 SEHNR, CDR2 FQNEAQ (reference sequence). Unmatched junction bases numbered 7, after V lost 2 bases and J lost 0 bases. This CDR3 has 16 residues. CDR3 region: CASSLWGGRRSYEQYF. In nucleotides, the CDR3 is TGTGCCAGCAGCTTATGGGGCGGGAGACGCTCCTACGAGCAGTACTTC.

This sequence joins TRBV6-5 and TRBJ1-1; D unresolved. The CDR3 totals 14 residues. Germline-derived CDR1 and CDR2 are MNHEY and SVGAGI. Trimming pared 0 bases from V and 1 base from J, leaving 6 bases between. In DNA form, the CDR3 reads TGTGCCAGCAGTTACTCAAAGGCGAACACTGAAGCTTTCTTT. Protein product: CASSYSKANTEAFF.

The V and J genes are TRBV6-2 or TRBV6-3 and TRBJ1-5, with unresolved D. The germline V gene has CDR1 MNHEY and CDR2 SVGEGT. This CDR3 spans 16 amino acids. Trimming stripped 2 bases from V and 5 bases from J, with 16 bases between. CDR3 amino acids: CASSYLFRGEDQPQHF. DNA for the CDR3: TGTGCCAGCAGTTACCTCTTTCGTGGGGAGGATCAGCCCCAGCATTTT.

The chain is built from TRBV7-2 and TRBJ2-7; 8 bases match TRBD2. V shed 5 bases, J shed 7 bases, and the junction held 10 bases outside the gene matches. This CDR3 comprises 14 residues. Looked up from germline, CDR1 is SGHTA and CDR2 is FQGNSA. The CDR3 loop reads CASSPERLAGEQYF. As DNA, the CDR3 is TGTGCCAGCAGCCCAGAGCGGCTAGCGGGTGAGCAGTACTTC.

This clone is a singleton in its sample. J is TRBJ2-1 and V is TRBV15; 8 nucleotides align to TRBD1. Germline V gene data show CDR1 as LNHNV and CDR2 as YYDKDF (reference sequence). This CDR3 region has 14 residues. J lost 8 bases, V lost 3 bases, and 6 bases had no gene match. Here the CDR3 reads CATSRDRVGDEQFF. The CDR3 nucleotides read TGTGCCACCAGCAGGGACAGGGTGGGCGATGAGCAGTTCTTC.

V usage is TRBV7-2 and J usage is TRBJ2-5, with TRBD2 identical over 8 bases. After removal of 0 bases from V and 1 base from J, the junction contained 7 bases not matched to a gene. This CDR3 contains 17 residues. Germline CDR1 SGHTA, CDR2 FQGNSA. CDR3 DNA: TGTGCCAGCAGCTTAGCTAGCGGGGCTTTCCGCCAAGAGACCCAGTACTTC. Protein: CASSLASGAFRQETQYF.

This clone occurred once. The chain combines TRBV7-3 with TRBJ2-4; 10 bases fit TRBD1. The CDR3 length is 13 residues. The junction had 2 bases not matched to a gene; V was cut back by 4 bases and J by 8 bases. Germline V lookup: CDR1 SGHTA, CDR2 FQGTGA. CDR3 DNA sequence: TGTGCCAGCAGCTCCGGACAGGGGGACATTCAGTACTTC. As protein: CASSSGQGDIQYF. The full variable domain, rest sourced from reference TRBV7-3 and TRBJ2-4, is GAGVSQTPSNKVTEKGKYVELRCDPISGHTALYWYRQSLGQGPEFLIYFQGTGAADDSGLPNDRFFAVRPEGSVSTLKIQRTERGDSAVYLCASSSGQGDIQYFGAGTRLSVL.

This clone was detected once. The chain recombines TRBV21-1 with TRBJ2-2; TRBD1, the table's D call, lacks a check against the DNA. TRBV21-1 corresponds to a pseudogene. This CDR3 region has 16 residues. This CDR3 reads CASSKYPQPPAGELFF. The CDR3 nucleotides read TGTGCCAGCAGCAAATATCCACAGCCACCCGCCGGGGAGCTGTTTTTT.

The CDR3 reads CAISESSADTQYF. The CDR3 DNA reads TGTGCCATCAGTGAGTCCAGTGCAGATACGCAGTATTTT. The genes are TRBV10-3 and TRBJ2-3; D not resolved. CDR1 and CDR2 from the germline V gene are ENHRY and SYGVKD. V was trimmed by 0 bases and J by 4 bases, leaving 5 bases between them. The CDR3 runs 13 residues.

The rearrangement links TRBV29-1 to TRBJ2-1; 9 nucleotides line up with TRBD2. The CDR3 has 13 amino acids. The germline V gene has CDR1 SQVTM and CDR2 ANQGSEA. V lost 3 bases to trimming and J lost 6 bases; unmatched junction nucleotides: 3. CDR3 region: CSVDQRGANEQFF. Here the CDR3 DNA reads TGCAGCGTTGATCAGCGGGGGGCCAATGAGCAGTTCTTC.

This chain joins TRBV4-1 and TRBJ1-5; 10 bases fit TRBD1. V gave up 4 bases and J gave up 6 bases; unmatched junction bases: 6. CDR1 is MGHRA and CDR2 is YSYEKL in the germline V gene. There are 15 residues in the CDR3. DNA of the CDR3: TGCGCCAGCAGCCCGAGACAGGGGGCGATTCAGCCCCAGCATTTT. Translation: CASSPRQGAIQPQHF.